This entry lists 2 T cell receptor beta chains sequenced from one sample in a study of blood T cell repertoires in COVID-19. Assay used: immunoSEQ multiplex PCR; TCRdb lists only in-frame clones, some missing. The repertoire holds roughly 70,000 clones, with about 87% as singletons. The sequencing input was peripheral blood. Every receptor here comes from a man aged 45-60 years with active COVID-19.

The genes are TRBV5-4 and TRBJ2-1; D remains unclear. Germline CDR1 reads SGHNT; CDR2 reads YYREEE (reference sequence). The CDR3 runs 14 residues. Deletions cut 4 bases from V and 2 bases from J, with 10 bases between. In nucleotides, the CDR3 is TGTGCCAGCAGCCGAGACAAGGCCTACAATGAGCAGTTCTTC. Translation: CASSRDKAYNEQFF.

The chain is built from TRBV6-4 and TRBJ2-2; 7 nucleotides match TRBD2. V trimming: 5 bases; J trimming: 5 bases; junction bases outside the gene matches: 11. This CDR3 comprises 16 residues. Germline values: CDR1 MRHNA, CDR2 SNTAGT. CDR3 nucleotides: TGTGCCAGCAGTTTATCCGGGACTACGCCGACCGGGGAGCTGTTTTTT. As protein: CASSLSGTTPTGELFF.